These T cell receptor beta chains were read from a single sample in a study of T cell changes during pregnancy in multiple sclerosis. Method: immunoSEQ multiplex PCR; TCRdb's copy keeps in-frame clones and lacks some. The profile shows tens of thousands of clones, 80% to 95% of them singletons. This material consisted of peripheral blood, taken in the third trimester of pregnancy. The receptors originated from a female donor in good health, enrolled as a control in a pregnancy study. Each CDR3 is given with its conserved first and last residue. The order of the fields is clone size, D gene, V gene, J gene, CDR3 DNA, CDR3 protein. D genes are given only for firm matches. A row's size may be missing; if present it is once, few, many or a size class.

>.|TRBD1|TRBV19|TRBJ2-7
TGTGCCAGTAGCGTACGACAGGGGAAAAAACTCTACGAGCAGTACTTC
CASSVRQGKKLYEQYF
>.|.|TRBV5-5|TRBJ1-6
TGTGCCAGCAGCTTCGCGGAGAATTCACCCCTCCACTTT
CASSFAENSPLHF
>.|TRBD1|TRBV29-1|TRBJ1-3
TGCAGCGTCCAGGACAGGGATGGAAACACCATATATTTT
CSVQDRDGNTIYF
>.|.|TRBV30|TRBJ2-3
TGTGCCTGGACCCCGACTAGAGGCACGCAGTATTTT
CAWTPTRGTQYF
>.|.|TRBV5-4|TRBJ1-1
TGTGCCAGCAGCTGGGACAAGAACACTGAAGCTTTCTTT
CASSWDKNTEAFF
>.|.|TRBV19|TRBJ2-7
TGTGCCAGTAGTATTGGGGGCCCCTCCTACGAGCAGTACTTC
CASSIGGPSYEQYF
>.|.|TRBV20-1|TRBJ2-5
TGCAGTGCTAATCGGGAGCCGACCCAGTACTTC
CSANREPTQYF
>.|.|TRBV7-3|TRBJ1-6
TGTGCCAGCAGCTTAGAAGGGAGGGATTCACCCCTCCACTTT
CASSLEGRDSPLHF
>once|TRBD2|TRBV9|TRBJ2-3
TGTGCCAGCTCGCCGGTACATGGGAGGGCGACAGATACGCAGTATTTT
CASSPVHGRATDTQYF
>.|.|TRBV7-2|TRBJ1-5
TGTGCCAGCAGCCCCCAGACTTTTCCCAGCAATCAGCCCCAGCATTTT
CASSPQTFPSNQPQHF
>.|TRBD1|TRBV10-2|TRBJ2-5
TGCGCCAGCAGCCCCAGGGGGAGAGGGCAAGAGACCCAGTACTTC
CASSPRGRGQETQYF
>.|.|TRBV10-3|TRBJ2-5
TGTGCCATCAGTGGGACTACCCAAGAGACCCAGTACTTC
CAISGTTQETQYF
>.|.|TRBV7-2|TRBJ2-7
TGTGCCAGCGGCAGGCAGGGCAGTTCCTACGAGCAGTACTTC
CASGRQGSSYEQYF
>.|.|TRBV30|TRBJ2-5
TGTGCCTGGACTAGGACTACAATACAAGAGACCCAGTACTTC
CAWTRTTIQETQYF